These 9 T cell receptor beta chains came from one sample sequenced in a study of blood T cell repertoires in COVID-19 (dated by TCRdb to about 2020). Libraries were constructed by the immunoSEQ multiplex PCR assay. TCRdb's version of the immuneACCESS table is confined to in-frame rearrangements and falls short of the full clone set. An unresolved V gene accounts for under half of the shortfall where checked; the remainder is of unknown origin. The sample table shows fewer than 40,000 clones, and 91% are seen once. The top ten constitute 4.5% to 6% of the sample. The sample consisted of peripheral blood. The source of these receptors is a human donor in a cohort sampled during active COVID-19.

This clone was found a few times. CDR3 sequence: CASSAAHEQYV. CDR3 DNA sequence: TGTGCCAGCAGCGCTGCGCACGAGCAGTACGTC. The chain recombines TRBV14 with TRBJ2-7; no firm D call. V shed 5 bases and J shed 5 bases, with 7 bases lying between them. The V gene's germline CDR1 is SGHDN and CDR2 FVKESK. This CDR3 is built from 11 residues.

V and J are TRBV27 and TRBJ2-1, with D perhaps TRBD2 (5 bases). The germline V gene encodes CDR1 MNHEY and CDR2 SMNVEV (reference sequence). V was trimmed by 2 bases and J by 11 bases, leaving 16 bases between them. CDR3 length: 14 amino acids. For the CDR3, the DNA is TGTGCCAGCAGTTTAAACCCGGGATCCAGTCAGCAGTTCTTC. The encoded protein is CASSLNPGSSQQFF.

This chain links TRBV3-1 (or the pseudogene TRBV3-2) with TRBJ1-1; D remains ambiguous. V was pared by 4 bases and J by 5 bases, with 11 bases between. CDR1 is LGHDT and CDR2 is YNNKEL in the germline V gene (reference sequence). The CDR3 is made up of 13 amino acids. This CDR3 is CASSPLEGTEAFF. The DNA for the CDR3 is TGTGCCAGCAGCCCCCTGGAGGGAACTGAAGCTTTCTTT.

The rearrangement links TRBV19 to TRBJ2-1; unclear D gene. The CDR3 is 13 residues long. Trimming removed 3 bases from V and 7 bases from J, with 10 bases in between. The germline V gene encodes CDR1 LNHDA and CDR2 SQIVND (reference sequence). The CDR3 DNA reads TGTGCCAGTAGTATCTGGTCCGGGAATGAGCAGTTCTTC. This sequence encodes CASSIWSGNEQFF.

The genes are TRBV6-5 and TRBJ2-2; the D gene is possibly TRBD2 (6 bases). The CDR3 sequence is 13 residues long. V lost 6 bases, J lost 8 bases, and 13 bases lay in between. CDR1 is MNHEY, CDR2 SVGAGI, per germline. This CDR3 is CASRVLGTGELFF. For the CDR3, the DNA is TGTGCCAGCAGGGTACTGGGGACTGGGGAGCTGTTTTTT.

CDR3 DNA sequence: TGCGCCAGCAGCCTACGGACAGGGACCTATGGCTACACCTTC. Its protein product is CASSLRTGTYGYTF. The chain recombines TRBV5-1 with TRBJ1-2; 8 bases are shared with TRBD1. Unmatched junction bases numbered 6, after V lost 4 bases and J lost 4 bases. The V gene's germline CDR1 is SGHRS and CDR2 YFSETQ. The CDR3 sequence is 14 residues long. Using reference TRBV5-1 and TRBJ1-2 for the parts outside the CDR3, the full variable domain is KAGVTQTPRYLIKTRGQQVTLSCSPISGHRSVSWYQQTPGQGLQFLFEYFSETQRNKGNFPGRFSGRQFSNSRSEMNVSTLELGDSALYLCASSLRTGTYGYTFGSGTRLTVV.

V and J are TRBV6-5 and TRBJ1-4; no firm D call. The CDR3 is 13 amino acids. Germline V gene data show CDR1 as MNHEY and CDR2 as SVGAGI. The germline V and J ends were trimmed by 7 bases and 3 bases, with 9 bases remaining between them. The CDR3 DNA is TGTGCCAGCACTAGTCCGCCTAATGAAAAACTGTTTTTT. Translating it yields CASTSPPNEKLFF.

The chain carries TRBV4-2 and TRBJ1-1; D is ambiguous. V lost 0 bases and J lost 4, with 12 bases in between. The V gene's germline CDR1 is LGHNA and CDR2 YNFKEQ. CDR3 size: 15 residues. The CDR3: CASSQDGQLITEAFF. CDR3 DNA sequence: TGTGCCAGCAGCCAAGATGGGCAGTTGATCACTGAAGCTTTCTTT.

The chain uses TRBV7-3 and TRBJ1-5; D is perhaps TRBD1 (5 bases). The CDR3 spans 13 residues. Germline CDR1 is SGHTA and CDR2 is FQGTGA. Trimming shortened V by 5 bases and J by 4 bases, and 9 bases separated the two germline ends. CDR3 DNA: TGTGCCAGCAGCCCGGAGGGGAATCAGCCCCAGCATTTT. Its translation: CASSPEGNQPQHF.